Listed below are T cell receptor beta chains from one sample, sequenced in a study of response to subunit inactivated influenza vaccine. MiXCR was run by TCRdb on the RT-PCR reads, yielding one entry per CDR3 protein. In the table there are 650,000 to 800,000 distinct CDR3 sequences, approximately 15% of which are singletons. The specimen was PBMCs from blood, collected 14 to 15 days before vaccination. These receptors came from a man aged 50 or older who received an inactivated influenza vaccine. CDR3s include the opening cysteine and the closing phenylalanine or tryptophan. The order of the fields is clone size, D gene, J gene, V gene, CDR3 protein, CDR3 DNA. A D gene is named only where the DNA matches it firmly. Some rows mark clone size as missing; the rest say once, few, many or name a class of expanded clone.

clone size: few
D gene: TRBD1
J gene: TRBJ2-6
V gene: TRBV3-1
CDR3 protein: CASSSWGQPRGANVLTF
CDR3 DNA: TGTGCCAGCAGCAGCTGGGGACAGCCACGTGGGGCCAACGTCCTGACTTTC

clone size: .
D gene: TRBD1
J gene: TRBJ2-5
V gene: TRBV30
CDR3 protein: CAWSAIPGQQETQYF
CDR3 DNA: TGTGCCTGGAGTGCAATACCGGGACAGCAAGAGACCCAGTACTTC

clone size: few
D gene: .
J gene: TRBJ2-2
V gene: TRBV20-1
CDR3 protein: CSATDRLNTGELFF
CDR3 DNA: TGCAGTGCTACTGACAGGTTAAACACCGGGGAGCTGTTTTTT

clone size: many
D gene: TRBD2
J gene: TRBJ2-2
V gene: TRBV12-3/TRBV12-4
CDR3 protein: CASSLGTSGRTGELFF
CDR3 DNA: TGTGCCAGCAGTTTGGGGACTAGCGGGCGGACCGGGGAGCTGTTTTTT

clone size: few
D gene: .
J gene: TRBJ2-3
V gene: TRBV10-3
CDR3 protein: CAISGALGGSTTDTQYF
CDR3 DNA: TGTGCCATCAGTGGCGCCCTGGGAGGTAGCACGACAGATACGCAGTATTTT

clone size: few
D gene: .
J gene: TRBJ1-6
V gene: TRBV12-3/TRBV12-4
CDR3 protein: CASKADAGSNSPLHF
CDR3 DNA: TGTGCCAGCAAGGCGGACGCGGGGAGTAATTCACCCCTCCACTTT

clone size: .
D gene: TRBD2
J gene: TRBJ2-5
V gene: TRBV20-1
CDR3 protein: CSARTSLAGDYETQYF
CDR3 DNA: TGCAGTGCTAGGACGAGTCTAGCGGGAGATTACGAGACCCAGTACTTC

clone size: few
D gene: .
J gene: TRBJ2-1
V gene: TRBV24-1
CDR3 protein: CATSEDSSNNEQFF
CDR3 DNA: TGTGCCACCAGCGAGGACAGCTCAAACAATGAGCAGTTCTTC

clone size: few
D gene: TRBD1
J gene: TRBJ1-1
V gene: TRBV28
CDR3 protein: CASATPRTGNTEAFF
CDR3 DNA: TGTGCCAGCGCTACTCCCCGGACAGGGAACACTGAAGCTTTCTTT

clone size: .
D gene: .
J gene: TRBJ2-3
V gene: TRBV4-3
CDR3 protein: CASSQDPGAATDTQYF
CDR3 DNA: TGCGCCAGCAGCCAAGACCCAGGGGCGGCCACAGATACGCAGTATTTT

clone size: .
D gene: TRBD2
J gene: TRBJ2-7
V gene: TRBV4-1
CDR3 protein: CASSQVLAGGLSYEQYF
CDR3 DNA: TGCGCCAGCAGCCAAGTACTAGCGGGGGGTCTCTCCTACGAGCAGTACTTC

clone size: few
D gene: .
J gene: TRBJ2-7
V gene: TRBV7-2
CDR3 protein: CASSLLGRRSYEQYF
CDR3 DNA: TGTGCCAGCAGCTTATTGGGTCGCCGCTCCTACGAGCAGTACTTC

clone size: .
D gene: .
J gene: TRBJ2-3
V gene: TRBV25-1
CDR3 protein: CASSEFQGSDTQYF
CDR3 DNA: TGTGCCAGCAGTGAATTTCAGGGCTCAGATACGCAGTATTTT

clone size: many
D gene: TRBD2
J gene: TRBJ2-7
V gene: TRBV5-1
CDR3 protein: CASSLWASGSSYEQYF
CDR3 DNA: TGCGCCAGCAGCTTGTGGGCTAGCGGTAGCTCCTACGAGCAGTACTTC

clone size: .
D gene: TRBD2
J gene: TRBJ2-3
V gene: TRBV12-3/TRBV12-4
CDR3 protein: CASSHGTSGTDTQYF
CDR3 DNA: TGTGCCAGCAGTCATGGGACTAGCGGCACAGATACGCAGTATTTT

clone size: few
D gene: TRBD2
J gene: TRBJ2-1
V gene: TRBV5-1
CDR3 protein: CASSPFSTSGRSNEQFF
CDR3 DNA: TGCGCCAGCAGCCCCTTCTCCACTAGCGGGAGATCCAATGAGCAGTTCTTC

clone size: .
D gene: .
J gene: TRBJ2-1
V gene: TRBV6-1
CDR3 protein: CASRAASSANEQFF
CDR3 DNA: TGTGCCAGCAGGGCAGCTTCTTCAGCGAATGAGCAGTTCTTC

clone size: .
D gene: .
J gene: TRBJ2-7
V gene: TRBV12-3/TRBV12-4
CDR3 protein: CASRATGTGPYEQYF
CDR3 DNA: TGTGCCAGCAGAGCCACAGGGACGGGACCCTACGAGCAGTACTTC

clone size: .
D gene: .
J gene: TRBJ2-6
V gene: TRBV3-1
CDR3 protein: CASSLSRRVSPSGANVLTF
CDR3 DNA: TGTGCCAGCAGCCTCAGCCGGAGGGTGTCCCCTTCTGGGGCCAACGTCCTGACTTTC

clone size: few
D gene: .
J gene: TRBJ2-3
V gene: TRBV5-1
CDR3 protein: CASSQPGDTQYF
CDR3 DNA: TGCGCCAGCAGCCAGCCCGGGGATACGCAGTATTTT

clone size: .
D gene: TRBD2
J gene: TRBJ2-7
V gene: TRBV29-1
CDR3 protein: CSVESGLAGGEQYF
CDR3 DNA: TGCAGCGTTGAGTCCGGGCTAGCGGGAGGTGAGCAGTACTTC

clone size: .
D gene: .
J gene: TRBJ2-3
V gene: TRBV18
CDR3 protein: CASSPWRRRLTDTQYF
CDR3 DNA: TGTGCCAGCTCACCATGGCGCCGCCGCCTCACAGATACGCAGTATTTT

clone size: .
D gene: .
J gene: TRBJ1-3
V gene: TRBV2
CDR3 protein: CASTSEISGNTIYF
CDR3 DNA: TGTGCCAGCACATCAGAGATCTCTGGAAACACCATATATTTT

clone size: few
D gene: .
J gene: TRBJ2-6
V gene: TRBV10-3
CDR3 protein: CAISESDRRASGANVLTF
CDR3 DNA: TGTGCCATCAGTGAGTCCGATAGGCGGGCCTCTGGGGCCAACGTCCTGACTTTC

clone size: many
D gene: .
J gene: TRBJ2-1
V gene: TRBV29-1
CDR3 protein: CSVAASGSAYNEQFF
CDR3 DNA: TGCAGCGTTGCTGCGTCGGGGAGTGCCTACAATGAGCAGTTCTTC

clone size: .
D gene: TRBD1
J gene: TRBJ1-5
V gene: TRBV20-1
CDR3 protein: CSAPRGRISNQPQHF
CDR3 DNA: TGCAGTGCTCCCAGGGGGAGGATTAGCAATCAGCCCCAGCATTTT

clone size: .
D gene: TRBD1
J gene: TRBJ1-2
V gene: TRBV3-1
CDR3 protein: CASSALTGGKDGYTF
CDR3 DNA: TGTGCCAGCAGCGCCCTGACAGGGGGCAAGGATGGCTACACCTTC

clone size: .
D gene: .
J gene: TRBJ2-3
V gene: TRBV5-1
CDR3 protein: CASSMDPGSDTQYF
CDR3 DNA: TGCGCCAGCAGCATGGATCCGGGGTCAGATACGCAGTATTTT

clone size: .
D gene: .
J gene: TRBJ1-6
V gene: TRBV10-3
CDR3 protein: CAAGPRDSPLHF
CDR3 DNA: TGTGCCGCGGGACCAAGGGATTCACCCCTCCACTTT

clone size: .
D gene: .
J gene: TRBJ2-1
V gene: TRBV2
CDR3 protein: CALMVAGRYNEQFF
CDR3 DNA: TGTGCCCTTATGGTGGCAGGGCGCTACAATGAGCAGTTCTTC

clone size: .
D gene: TRBD1
J gene: TRBJ2-5
V gene: TRBV4-2
CDR3 protein: CASSQGGTGWEQETQYF
CDR3 DNA: TGTGCCAGCAGCCAAGGGGGGACAGGGTGGGAGCAAGAGACCCAGTACTTC

clone size: few
D gene: TRBD2
J gene: TRBJ2-1
V gene: TRBV12-3/TRBV12-4
CDR3 protein: CASSLPARLLSGSSYNEQFF
CDR3 DNA: TGTGCCAGCAGTTTACCCGCAAGACTGCTTAGCGGGAGCTCCTACAATGAGCAGTTCTTC

clone size: .
D gene: TRBD1
J gene: TRBJ1-5
V gene: TRBV20-1
CDR3 protein: CSARDFRDSNQPQHF
CDR3 DNA: TGCAGTGCTAGAGATTTTCGGGACAGTAATCAGCCCCAGCATTTT

clone size: .
D gene: .
J gene: TRBJ2-3
V gene: TRBV27
CDR3 protein: CASTLTALSTDTQYF
CDR3 DNA: TGTGCCAGCACCCTCACGGCCTTGAGCACAGATACGCAGTATTTT

clone size: few
D gene: .
J gene: TRBJ2-3
V gene: TRBV7-2
CDR3 protein: CASSPQVGDTQYF
CDR3 DNA: TGTGCCAGCAGCCCCCAGGTTGGAGATACGCAGTATTTT

clone size: few
D gene: TRBD1
J gene: TRBJ1-4
V gene: TRBV5-1
CDR3 protein: CASSFRTGGEEKLFF
CDR3 DNA: TGCGCCAGCAGCTTTCGGACAGGGGGGGAGGAAAAACTGTTTTTT

clone size: .
D gene: TRBD2
J gene: TRBJ2-3
V gene: TRBV7-7
CDR3 protein: CASSTGLASTDTQYF
CDR3 DNA: TGTGCTAGCAGCACGGGACTAGCGAGCACAGATACGCAGTATTTT

clone size: .
D gene: TRBD2
J gene: TRBJ2-1
V gene: TRBV29-1
CDR3 protein: CSGGGGYNEQFF
CDR3 DNA: TGCAGCGGCGGGGGGGGCTACAATGAGCAGTTCTTC

clone size: many
D gene: .
J gene: TRBJ2-3
V gene: TRBV28
CDR3 protein: CASIPLTRDTQYF
CDR3 DNA: TGTGCCAGCATCCCGCTAACGCGAGATACGCAGTATTTT

clone size: .
D gene: .
J gene: TRBJ2-3
V gene: TRBV27
CDR3 protein: CASSLSRGADTDTQYF
CDR3 DNA: TGTGCCAGCAGTTTATCGAGGGGGGCAGACACAGATACGCAGTATTTT

clone size: .
D gene: .
J gene: TRBJ1-6
V gene: TRBV4-3
CDR3 protein: CASSQGDSYNSPLYF
CDR3 DNA: TGCGCCAGCAGCCAAGGCGACTCCTATAATTCACCCCTCTACTTT

clone size: few
D gene: .
J gene: TRBJ2-1
V gene: TRBV12-3/TRBV12-4
CDR3 protein: CASSLGAGPFF
CDR3 DNA: TGTGCCAGCAGTTTAGGAGCAGGGCCGTTCTTC

clone size: once
D gene: .
J gene: TRBJ1-5
V gene: TRBV20-1
CDR3 protein: CSATKDRRDRNQPQHF
CDR3 DNA: TGCAGTGCTACTAAGGACCGAAGGGATCGCAATCAGCCCCAGCATTTT

clone size: few
D gene: .
J gene: TRBJ1-2
V gene: TRBV2
CDR3 protein: CAIGKGELVYGYTF
CDR3 DNA: TGTGCCATAGGCAAGGGAGAATTGGTCTATGGCTACACCTTC

clone size: .
D gene: .
J gene: TRBJ2-1
V gene: TRBV5-1
CDR3 protein: CASSLDVVGEQFF
CDR3 DNA: TGCGCCAGCAGCTTGGATGTAGTGGGTGAGCAGTTCTTC

clone size: many
D gene: TRBD1
J gene: TRBJ2-7
V gene: TRBV9
CDR3 protein: CASSAGQGNYEQYF
CDR3 DNA: TGTGCCAGCAGCGCCGGACAGGGGAACTACGAGCAGTACTTC

clone size: few
D gene: .
J gene: TRBJ2-1
V gene: TRBV5-4
CDR3 protein: CASSGTSRGEQFF
CDR3 DNA: TGTGCCAGCAGCGGAACATCCCGAGGTGAGCAGTTCTTC

clone size: .
D gene: .
J gene: TRBJ2-4
V gene: TRBV10-2
CDR3 protein: CASNAVIAKNIQYF
CDR3 DNA: TGCGCCAGCAACGCGGTTATAGCCAAAAACATTCAGTACTTC

clone size: few
D gene: .
J gene: TRBJ2-5
V gene: TRBV15
CDR3 protein: CATMPTKEETQYF
CDR3 DNA: TGTGCCACCATGCCGACAAAGGAAGAGACCCAGTACTTC

clone size: few
D gene: TRBD2
J gene: TRBJ2-1
V gene: TRBV29-1
CDR3 protein: CSVEGRLADNEQFF
CDR3 DNA: TGCAGCGTTGAGGGCAGACTAGCGGACAATGAGCAGTTCTTC